The 29 T cell receptor beta chains below all came from one sample that was sequenced in a study of blood T cell repertoires in COVID-19. Generated by immunoSEQ multiplex PCR, the TCRdb table keeps only in-frame clones and is missing some. In the table there are about 250,000 clones, roughly 87% of which are singletons. The specimen was peripheral blood. These TCRs come from a man between 18 and 35 years old with active or convalescent COVID-19.

The V call is TRBV27, the J call TRBJ1-1, with TRBD1 identical over 11 bases. Germline loops: CDR1 MNHEY, CDR2 SMNVEV (reference sequence). The CDR3 has 17 residues. The trim removed 4 bases at V and 5 bases at J, leaving 12 bases unmatched. The CDR3 here is CASSSTGTGGLQTEAFF. CDR3 DNA sequence: TGTGCCAGCAGTTCGACCGGGACAGGGGGTTTACAGACTGAAGCTTTCTTT.

This chain joins TRBV27 and TRBJ1-1; the match to TRBD1 covers 8 bases. The germline V gene encodes CDR1 MNHEY and CDR2 SMNVEV (reference sequence). CDR3 length: 13 residues. With 2 bases clipped from V and 7 bases from J, the junction kept 3 bases outside the gene matches. CDR3 DNA: TGTGCCAGCAGTTTAGGGACAGGATTTGAAGCTTTCTTT. It yields the protein CASSLGTGFEAFF.

The genes are TRBV19 and TRBJ2-5; D is uncertain. CDR3 length: 12 residues. Trimming shortened V by 6 bases and J by 7 bases, and 12 bases separated the two germline ends. Germline V lookup: CDR1 LNHDA, CDR2 SQIVND (reference sequence). Here the CDR3 reads CASSTESRTQYF. CDR3 nucleotides: TGTGCCAGTAGCACTGAGAGTAGGACCCAGTACTTC.

The V gene is TRBV5-1, the J gene TRBJ1-1; a weak D match, TRBD1 (5 bases). The CDR3 consists of 13 residues. Germline V gives CDR1 SGHRS, CDR2 YFSETQ. V lost 4 bases and J 2 bases, leaving 9 bases between the germline ends. The CDR3 coding sequence is TGCGCCAGCAGCCAAGACAGTAACACTGAAGCTTTCTTT. Its translation is CASSQDSNTEAFF.

The chain couples TRBV28 to TRBJ2-3; 9 nucleotides match TRBD2. The V segment lost 5 bases and the J segment 2 bases; nucleotides outside the gene matches: 8. The CDR3 is 16 amino acids. Germline lookup yields CDR1 MDHEN and CDR2 SYDVKM. Here the CDR3 DNA reads TGTGCCAGCAGTCCCACGACTAGCGGAGCCACAGATACGCAGTATTTT. Protein: CASSPTTSGATDTQYF.

The chain joins TRBV29-1 to TRBJ1-4; 9 bases are shared with TRBD1. In germline, CDR1 is SQVTM, CDR2 ANQGSEA. Unmatched junction bases numbered 13, after V lost 0 bases and J lost 8 bases. The CDR3 has 17 residues. The CDR3 DNA follows: TGCAGCGTTGAAGAGGGCCAAGAACAGGGGGCCGAAGAAAAACTGTTTTTT. It yields the protein CSVEEGQEQGAEEKLFF.

This clone was picked up one time. The chain uses TRBV14 and TRBJ1-2; the D is unclear. The V end lost 2 bases, the J end lost 9 bases, and 13 bases lay between the germline ends. This CDR3 spans 13 amino acids. Germline V gene sequence: CDR1 SGHDN, CDR2 FVKESK. The DNA for the CDR3 is TGTGCCAGCAGCCAATTCTTGCTTGGCAGCTACACCTTC. It specifies CASSQFLLGSYTF.

The chain employs TRBV7-2 and TRBJ2-7; perhaps TRBD2 as D (5 bases). V was pared by 5 bases and J by 1 base, with 12 bases between. Germline CDR1 reads SGHTA; CDR2 reads FQGNSA. CDR3 length equals 14 residues. CDR3 nucleotide sequence: TGTGCCAGCAGCGCGAGAGGCGGGTCCTACGAGCAGTACTTC. This encodes CASSARGGSYEQYF.

V gene TRBV2 combines with J gene TRBJ2-3; 13 bases are a match to TRBD2. The germline gives CDR1 SNHLY, CDR2 FYNNEI. V gave up 8 bases and J gave up 8 bases; unmatched junction bases: 13. The CDR3 is made up of 16 amino acids. DNA of the CDR3: TGTGCCAGCTTCCCGAGGACTAGCGGGGGCCGAGGTACGCAGTATTTT. This sequence encodes CASFPRTSGGRGTQYF.

The rearrangement uses TRBV7-2 and TRBJ1-1; 9 bases align to TRBD1. V trimming: 4 bases; J trimming: 10 bases; junction bases outside the gene matches: 4. The germline V gene has CDR1 SGHTA and CDR2 FQGNSA. The CDR3 sequence is 12 residues long. CDR3 loop: CASSYRGRGAFF. CDR3 in DNA: TGTGCCAGCAGCTACAGGGGGCGCGGAGCTTTCTTT. Based on the CDR3 plus reference TRBV7-2 and TRBJ1-1, the full variable domain is GAGVSQSPSNKVTEKGKDVELRCDPISGHTALYWYRQSLGQGLEFLIYFQGNSAPDKSGLPSDRFSAERTGGSVSTLTIQRTQQEDSAVYLCASSYRGRGAFFGQGTRLTVV.

CDR3 in DNA: TGTGCCAGCAGTACAGGGAGTAGCTCCTATAATTCACCCCTCCACTTT. Translating it yields CASSTGSSSYNSPLHF. This chain connects TRBV9 to TRBJ1-6; possible D gene TRBD1, 6 bases. The CDR3 runs to 16 residues. Trimming pared 5 bases from V and 0 bases from J, leaving 12 bases between. Germline CDR1 is SGDLS and CDR2 is YYNGEE.

The chain is built from TRBV7-2 and TRBJ2-3; no reliable D call. The CDR3 contains 15 residues. CDR1 is SGHTA and CDR2 is FQGNSA in the germline V gene. Trimming shortened V by 5 bases and J by 0 bases, and 12 bases separated the two germline ends. This chain's CDR3 is CASSLIAASTDTQYF. The CDR3 nucleotides are TGTGCCAGCAGCCTGATAGCAGCTAGCACAGATACGCAGTATTTT.

This clone appeared a single time. The junction departs from the called germline gene at one end, perhaps through a read error. The V call is TRBV7-7, the J call TRBJ2-1; 13 nucleotides match TRBD2. From germline, CDR1 is SSHAT and CDR2 FNYEAQ (reference sequence). CDR3 length: 15 amino acids. The DNA of the CDR3 is TGTGCTAGCAGCCCAGGACTAGCGGGAGCGGAGGGGCAGTTCTTC. This sequence encodes CASSPGLAGAEGQFF.

This rearrangement joins TRBV29-1 to TRBJ2-5; 9 nucleotides agree with TRBD1. Per germline, CDR1 SQVTM and CDR2 ANQGSEA. The CDR3 runs to 14 residues. The V and J ends lost 6 bases and 4 bases, in that order; junction bases with no gene match: 9. The CDR3 sequence is CSVDRGQGLETQYF. CDR3 coding DNA: TGCAGCGTCGATAGGGGACAGGGTTTAGAGACCCAGTACTTC.

The CDR3 DNA sequence: TGTGCCAGCCTTGGACAGCCGAACACTGAAGCTTTCTTT. This encodes CASLGQPNTEAFF. This chain links TRBV7-2 with TRBJ1-1; tentative D call: TRBD1 (6 bases). The CDR3 spans 13 residues. V lost 8 bases and J lost 1, with 11 bases in between. Germline CDR1 and CDR2: SGHTA and FQGNSA.

This clone was recorded once. J is TRBJ2-2 and V is TRBV9, with D perhaps TRBD2 (5 bases). Germline-derived CDR1 and CDR2 are SGDLS and YYNGEE. V gave up 2 bases and J gave up 3 bases, with 14 bases separating them. This CDR3 is 16 amino acids long. The CDR3: CASSVGPERDTGELFF. The CDR3 DNA reads as TGTGCCAGCAGCGTTGGACCGGAGAGGGACACCGGGGAGCTGTTTTTT.

The J gene is TRBJ2-7, the V gene TRBV5-1; a weak D match, TRBD2 (5 bases). The germline V and J ends were trimmed by 4 bases and 7 bases, with 9 bases remaining between them. The CDR3 covers 11 residues. Germline CDR1 reads SGHRS; CDR2 reads YFSETQ. CDR3 DNA: TGCGCCAGCAGCGCCGGAGGTGAGCAGTACTTC. This codes for CASSAGGEQYF. The whole variable domain, filled in from reference TRBV5-1 and TRBJ2-7, reads KAGVTQTPRYLIKTRGQQVTLSCSPISGHRSVSWYQQTPGQGLQFLFEYFSETQRNKGNFPGRFSGRQFSNSRSEMNVSTLELGDSALYLCASSAGGEQYFGPGTRLTVT.

The chain carries TRBV7-2 and TRBJ1-2; unclear D gene. Germline V gene lookup returns CDR1 SGHTA and CDR2 FQGNSA. V lost 3 bases to trimming and J lost 8 bases, with 13 bases between them. This CDR3 is built from 13 residues. CDR3 coding DNA: TGTGCCAGCAGCTTGGGAGAACTTCGGGGCTACACCTTC. Its translation is CASSLGELRGYTF.

The V call is TRBV9, the J call TRBJ2-7; TRBD2 aligns across 9 bases. The CDR3 covers 13 residues. The germline V gene has CDR1 SGDLS and CDR2 YYNGEE. With 4 bases clipped from V and 6 bases from J, the junction kept 5 bases outside the gene matches. The CDR3 reads CASSSAGGPEQYF. The CDR3 bases are TGTGCCAGCAGCAGCGCGGGAGGGCCCGAGCAGTACTTC.

The chain employs TRBV29-1 and TRBJ2-7; weak D call: TRBD1 (6 bases). Per germline, CDR1 SQVTM and CDR2 ANQGSEA. The V gene lost 5 bases and the J gene lost 4 bases, with 12 bases spanning the gap. This CDR3 contains 12 residues. CDR3 in amino acids: CSVQGSLYEQYF. The DNA of the CDR3 is TGCAGCGTTCAGGGGAGCCTATACGAGCAGTACTTC.

The genes are TRBV7-9 and TRBJ1-6; a weak D match, TRBD1 (5 bases). V lost 5 bases, J lost 13 bases, and 12 bases lay in between. This CDR3 has 12 amino acids. From germline, CDR1 is SEHNR and CDR2 FQNEAQ (reference sequence). CDR3 sequence reads: CASSQGGGPLHF. For the CDR3, the DNA is TGTGCCAGCAGCCAGGGCGGGGGGCCCCTCCACTTT.

This clone was observed a single time. The V gene is TRBV6-5, the J gene TRBJ1-1; 7 nucleotides agree with TRBD1. V dropped 5 bases and J dropped 1; count of bases not matched to a gene: 7. The CDR3 totals 15 residues. CDR1 MNHEY and CDR2 SVGAGI come from the germline V gene. CDR3 protein: CASSPRGGANTEAFF. For the CDR3, the DNA is TGTGCCAGCAGTCCCCGAGGGGGCGCGAACACTGAAGCTTTCTTT.

V gene TRBV19 combines with J gene TRBJ2-7; D call uncertain. The CDR3 spans 12 residues. V was cut by 3 bases and J by 1 base, with 4 bases left in between. Germline lookup yields CDR1 LNHDA and CDR2 SQIVND (reference sequence). The chain's CDR3 is CASSMQSYEQYF. CDR3 sequence (DNA): TGTGCCAGTAGTATGCAGTCCTACGAGCAGTACTTC. The full variable domain, with the rest looked up from reference TRBV19 and TRBJ2-7, is DGGITQSPKYLFRKEGQNVTLSCEQNLNHDAMYWYRQDPGQGLRLIYYSQIVNDFQKGDIAEGYSVSREKKESFPLTVTSAQKNPTAFYLCASSMQSYEQYFGPGTRLTVT.

The V call is TRBV5-1, the J call TRBJ2-1; 7 positions match TRBD2. The CDR3 has 13 amino acids. The V segment lost 4 bases and the J segment 8 bases; nucleotides outside the gene matches: 6. The V gene's germline CDR1 is SGHRS and CDR2 YFSETQ. CDR3 nucleotides: TGCGCCAGCAGCCAGGGCCGGGGGGATGAGCAGTTCTTC. It specifies CASSQGRGDEQFF.

The CDR3: CASAPSGMSNQPQHF. For the CDR3, the DNA is TGTGCCAGCGCCCCCTCAGGGATGAGCAATCAGCCCCAGCATTTT. The chain employs TRBV27 and TRBJ1-5, with a weak D call TRBD1 (5 bases). V lost 8 bases and J 1 base, leaving 15 bases between the germline ends. This CDR3 region has 15 residues. The germline V gene has CDR1 MNHEY and CDR2 SMNVEV (reference sequence).

The chain uses TRBV27 and TRBJ2-7, with unresolved D. Germline assignment: CDR1 MNHEY and CDR2 SMNVEV (reference sequence). The CDR3 contains 15 residues. Trimming removed 4 bases at V and 0 bases at J, with 13 bases between. The CDR3 sequence is CASSSRIIPSYEQYF. Written as DNA, the CDR3 is TGTGCCAGCAGTTCGAGGATTATTCCCTCCTACGAGCAGTACTTC.

This rearrangement joins TRBV5-1 to TRBJ2-7, with D possibly being TRBD2 (6 bases). The CDR3 runs to 15 residues. The germline CDR1 and CDR2 sequences are SGHRS and YFSETQ. V lost 0 bases and J lost 4, with 14 bases in between. The CDR3 DNA reads TGCGCCAGCAGCTTGGCCGCGGGATCCGGGTACGAGCAGTACTTC. Its translation is CASSLAAGSGYEQYF.

The chain uses TRBV18 and TRBJ2-5; the match to TRBD2 covers 9 bases. The ends lost 1 base at V and 5 bases at J; junction bases unmatched: 14. This CDR3 is built from 18 residues. Germline CDR1 reads KGHSH; CDR2 reads LQKENI. This CDR3 is CASSPLESSGTPSETQYF. CDR3 bases: TGTGCCAGCTCACCACTAGAGTCTAGCGGGACCCCGTCGGAGACCCAGTACTTC.

The V and J genes are TRBV19 and TRBJ2-4, with TRBD1 matching over 7 bases. The CDR3 loop spans 14 amino acids. Germline CDR1 reads LNHDA; CDR2 reads SQIVND (reference sequence). J gave up 6 bases and V 5 bases, and 7 bases lay outside the gene matches. As DNA, the CDR3 is TGTGCCAGTAGTCCACTGACAGGGCTAAACATTCAGTACTTC. The encoded protein is CASSPLTGLNIQYF.